Given below is one T cell receptor beta chain in context. Its antigen is still unknown. This sample was included in a study of T cell responses to AZD1222 COVID-19 vaccine. Findings and limits, study-wide: Spike-specific TCRs gained breadth and depth after people received two AZD1222 doses.

The method was immunoSEQ multiplex PCR; TCRdb's version includes in-frame clones alone and lacks a portion of them. The table has about 190,000 clones, about 89% seen once. Germline V gene sequence: CDR1 MNHEY, CDR2 SMNVEV (reference sequence). The CDR3 is 15 residues long. V trimming: 6 bases; J trimming: 1 base; junction bases outside the gene matches: 6. The gene calls are TRBV27 and TRBJ2-1; 7 bases line up with TRBD2. The TCR originated in an adult in good health. This specimen consisted of peripheral blood, obtained on day 0 of MenACWY control vaccination. The CDR3: CASSPWGGSYNEQFF. CDR3 DNA sequence: TGTGCCAGCAGCCCCTGGGGGGGTTCCTACAATGAGCAGTTCTTC.